Below are 4 T cell receptor beta chains sequenced from a single sample in a study of cytomegalovirus exposure and HLA in healthy donors. This PCR relied on a set of 60 Vbeta primers and 13 Jbeta primers. Measured with immunoSEQ multiplex PCR; TCRdb has only the in-frame clones, and not every one. Its clone listing holds about 77,000 clones. What was sequenced was PBMCs. These receptors all come from a man in his fifties or sixties in good health and CMV-seropositive.

The chain carries TRBV6-1 and TRBJ2-1; 12 bases agree with TRBD2. The trim removed 5 bases at V and 10 bases at J, leaving 3 bases unmatched. The CDR3 extends over 13 amino acids. From germline, CDR1 is MNHNS and CDR2 SASEGT. The CDR3 spells CASSPGLAGEQFF. CDR3 nucleotide sequence: TGTGCCAGCAGTCCAGGACTAGCGGGAGAGCAGTTCTTC.

The genes are TRBV5-5 and TRBJ1-2; the match to TRBD1 covers 7 bases. With 6 bases clipped from V and 0 bases from J, the junction kept 11 bases outside the gene matches. Per the germline V gene, CDR1 is SGHKS and CDR2 is YYEKEE (reference sequence). This CDR3 is built from 16 residues. The CDR3, as DNA: TGTGCCAGCATCATGTTCCGGGACAGCCCTAACTATGGCTACACCTTC. Encoded protein: CASIMFRDSPNYGYTF.

The gene calls are TRBV27 and TRBJ2-5; maybe TRBD2 (6 bases). There are 14 residues in the CDR3. The ends were cut back, 0 bases at V and 3 bases at J, with 8 bases in the middle. CDR1 is MNHEY and CDR2 is SMNVEV in the germline V gene (reference sequence). The CDR3 DNA sequence: TGTGCCAGCAGTTTATCGAGGAGGGAAGAGACCCAGTACTTC. Translation gives CASSLSRREETQYF.

V is TRBV6-5 and J is TRBJ1-2, with 9 bases fitting TRBD1. The CDR3 is made up of 16 amino acids. Germline assignment: CDR1 MNHEY and CDR2 SVGAGI. Losses at the gene ends were 0 bases for V and 5 bases for J; bases not matched to a gene: 7. The CDR3 DNA is TGTGCCAGCAGTTACTCGGGGACAGGGTGGGGATATGGCTACACCTTC. Amino acids: CASSYSGTGWGYGYTF.